Following are 28 T cell receptor beta chains from one sample sequenced in a study of shared clonotypes between healthy human individuals. Libraries were prepared by immunoSEQ multiplex PCR; TCRdb keeps only in-frame clonotypes and omits some of them. Among approximately 2,300,000 clones, about 90% were seen once, and the ten largest hold about 0.36%. Material: naive CD4+ T cells from PBMCs. The subset is: CD45RA+ positively selected. These TCRs come from a man between 18 and 35 years old in good health. Some clones in this sample may be carry-over from other donors' samples.

Comment on this clone: The same CDR3 arises from other DNA sequences in this sample as well. The CDR3 here is CASSLAEGNEQFF. The DNA for the CDR3 is TGCGCCAGCAGCCTAGCGGAGGGCAATGAGCAGTTCTTC. The chain recombines TRBV5-1 with TRBJ2-1; TRBD2 aligns across 7 bases. V lost 4 bases, J lost 6 bases, and 4 bases stayed unmatched. The CDR3 consists of 13 residues. Per the germline V gene, CDR1 is SGHRS and CDR2 is YFSETQ.

The genes are TRBV2 and TRBJ1-6, with D unclear. V shed 6 bases and J shed 6 bases, with 6 bases lying between them. Germline CDR1 SNHLY, CDR2 FYNNEI. The CDR3 extends over 12 amino acids. The CDR3: CASSRTNSPLHF. The DNA of the CDR3 is TGTGCCAGCAGCCGGACTAATTCACCCCTCCACTTT.

The chain carries TRBV7-6 and TRBJ2-5, with 7 bases aligning to TRBD1. Unmatched junction bases numbered 8, after V lost 5 bases and J lost 2 bases. CDR1 and CDR2 from the germline V gene are SGHVS and FNYEAQ. The CDR3 runs 15 residues. This CDR3 is CASSPTRQGQETQYF. CDR3 nucleotide sequence: TGTGCCAGCAGCCCAACAAGACAGGGACAAGAGACCCAGTACTTC.

The chain combines TRBV5-1 with TRBJ2-5; 8 positions agree with TRBD2. The CDR3 contains 14 residues. The V gene end was trimmed by 2 bases and the J gene end by 3 bases; junction bases not matched to a gene: 3. Germline CDR1 and CDR2: SGHRS and YFSETQ. CDR3 in DNA: TGCGCCAGCAGCTTATCACTAGCGGAAGAGACCCAGTACTTC. Translated: CASSLSLAEETQYF.

This chain connects TRBV18 to TRBJ2-1; D is possibly TRBD2 (5 bases). The CDR3 contains 13 residues. V shed 5 bases and J shed 8 bases, with 13 bases lying between them. Germline-derived CDR1 and CDR2 are KGHSH and LQKENI. CDR3 protein: CASSSSPWDEQFF. The CDR3 bases are TGTGCCAGCTCATCTAGCCCCTGGGATGAGCAGTTCTTC.

This clone was seen a few times. Other DNA sequences in this specimen translate into the identical CDR3. The chain has TRBV5-1 and TRBJ2-2, with D possibly matching TRBD1 (6 bases). Germline V gene sequence: CDR1 SGHRS, CDR2 YFSETQ. This CDR3 spans 15 amino acids. The V and J ends lost 2 bases and 1 base respectively, with 9 bases between them. The CDR3 DNA reads as TGCGCCAGCAGCTTCTCGGGACAGAACACCGGGGAGCTGTTTTTT. It is translated as CASSFSGQNTGELFF.

The chain couples TRBV28 to TRBJ2-5; possibly TRBD1 for D (6 bases). CDR3 length equals 13 residues. Germline CDR1 and CDR2: MDHEN and SYDVKM. V gave up 7 bases and J gave up 2 bases, with 11 bases separating them. CDR3 amino acids: CASTRTEQETQYF. CDR3 nucleotide sequence: TGTGCCAGCACAAGGACAGAACAAGAGACCCAGTACTTC. Complete variable domain (other parts from reference TRBV28 and TRBJ2-5): DVKVTQSSRYLVKRTGEKVFLECVQDMDHENMFWYRQDPGLGLRLIYFSYDVKMKEKGDIPEGYSVSREKKERFSLILESASTNQTSMYLCASTRTEQETQYFGPGTRLLVL.

The chain combines TRBV6-5 with TRBJ1-4; D gene unclear. The germline V and J ends were trimmed by 0 bases and 1 base, with 9 bases remaining between them. CDR1 is MNHEY and CDR2 is SVGAGI in the germline V gene. The CDR3 is 16 amino acids. The DNA of the CDR3 is TGTGCCAGCAGTTACTCGATGCTGAGAACTAATGAAAAACTGTTTTTT. The encoded protein is CASSYSMLRTNEKLFF.

J is TRBJ2-1 and V is TRBV27, with D perhaps TRBD2 (5 bases). The CDR3 length is 16 residues. In germline, CDR1 is MNHEY, CDR2 SMNVEV (reference sequence). The V gene lost 2 bases and the J gene lost 3 bases, with 14 bases spanning the gap. CDR3 region: CASSLRRLGGYNEQFF. DNA of the CDR3: TGTGCCAGCAGTTTACGCCGCTTAGGAGGCTACAATGAGCAGTTCTTC.

The genes are TRBV11-2 and TRBJ1-2, with D tentatively TRBD1 (6 bases). Trimming removed 6 bases at V and 7 bases at J, with 18 bases between. Germline CDR1 is SGHAT and CDR2 is FQNNGV. CDR3 length: 14 amino acids. CDR3 protein: CASRREQGGGGYTF. In DNA form, the CDR3 reads TGTGCCAGCAGAAGGGAACAGGGAGGGGGTGGCTACACCTTC.

V usage is TRBV5-1 and J usage is TRBJ1-4, with D maybe TRBD1 (6 bases). The CDR3 loop spans 14 amino acids. Germline V lookup: CDR1 SGHRS, CDR2 YFSETQ. With 5 bases removed from V and 1 base from J, the gap between germline ends came to 9 bases. The CDR3 here is CASRPQGTNEKLFF. In DNA form, the CDR3 reads TGCGCCAGCAGGCCACAGGGAACTAATGAAAAACTGTTTTTT.

The J gene is TRBJ2-1, the V gene TRBV7-2, with 10 bases aligning to TRBD2. V was clipped by 3 bases and J by 7 bases; unmatched bases: 6. The germline V gene has CDR1 SGHTA and CDR2 FQGNSA. This CDR3 region has 15 residues. In nucleotides, the CDR3 is TGTGCCAGCAGCTTTACTAGCGGGATAAGGAATGAGCAGTTCTTC. Translated, it gives CASSFTSGIRNEQFF.

This chain joins TRBV19 and TRBJ1-5; 8 nucleotides line up with TRBD1. V trimming: 5 bases; J trimming: 4 bases; junction bases outside the gene matches: 7. CDR1 and CDR2 (germline): LNHDA, SQIVND (reference sequence). The CDR3 loop spans 15 amino acids. The CDR3 bases are TGTGCCAGTAGTCTCGGGACAGGCTTGAATCAGCCCCAGCATTTT. Its translation is CASSLGTGLNQPQHF.

V is TRBV7-9 and J is TRBJ2-1; TRBD2 agrees at 8 bases. V dropped 2 bases and J dropped 15; count of bases not matched to a gene: 12. Looked up from germline, CDR1 is SEHNR and CDR2 is FQNEAQ (reference sequence). CDR3 length equals 14 residues. The CDR3 is CASSLLASAGGLFF. The CDR3 DNA sequence: TGTGCCAGCAGCTTATTAGCGTCGGCGGGAGGATTGTTCTTC.

V is TRBV9 and J is TRBJ2-7; no clear D gene. The germline CDR1 and CDR2 sequences are SGDLS and YYNGEE. V lost 0 bases and J 2 bases, leaving 9 bases between the germline ends. The length of the CDR3 is 14 residues. The CDR3, as DNA: TGTGCCAGCAGCGTAGCAGTGCACACCTACGAGCAGTACTTC. This translates into CASSVAVHTYEQYF.

This chain connects TRBV7-3 to TRBJ2-2; 8 bases fit TRBD1. This CDR3 contains 14 residues. V shed 7 bases and J 4 bases; nucleotides not matched to a gene: 5. Per the germline V gene, CDR1 is SGHTA and CDR2 is FQGTGA. CDR3 in amino acids: CASTQDRATGELFF. The CDR3 DNA is TGTGCCAGCACCCAGGACAGGGCCACCGGGGAGCTGTTTTTT.

In regard to this clone: Other DNA sequences in this sample translate to the same CDR3. The chain links TRBV9 to TRBJ2-1; 9 bases match TRBD2. The V segment lost 0 bases and the J segment 4 bases; nucleotides outside the gene matches: 5. CDR1 is SGDLS and CDR2 is YYNGEE in the germline V gene. This CDR3 is 16 amino acids long. CDR3: CASSVASAGGYNEQFF. In nucleotides, the CDR3 is TGTGCCAGCAGCGTAGCCTCGGCGGGAGGGTACAATGAGCAGTTCTTC.

The chain couples TRBV4-1 to TRBJ2-1; 8 bases align to TRBD2. The CDR3 is made up of 15 amino acids. CDR1 MGHRA and CDR2 YSYEKL come from the germline V gene. Trimming removed 4 bases from V and 6 bases from J; junction bases left unmatched: 8. The DNA for the CDR3 is TGCGCCAGCAGCCGACTGGGACTAGTTGGCAATGAGCAGTTCTTC. This codes for CASSRLGLVGNEQFF.

A note on this clone: Germline and junction disagree at one end, which may indicate a read error. The sample has other DNA sequences that encode this CDR3 too. This chain connects TRBV7-2 to TRBJ2-1; 11 nucleotides agree with TRBD2. The CDR3 consists of 14 residues. Germline V lookup: CDR1 SGHTA, CDR2 FQGNSA. CDR3 coding DNA: TGTGCCAGCAGCCTAGCGGGAGGCTCCAATGAGCAGTTCTTC. This sequence encodes CASSLAGGSNEQFF.

V and J are TRBV25-1 and TRBJ1-5, with D possibly TRBD1 on 6 matching bases. CDR3 length: 15 amino acids. The germline V gene has CDR1 MGHDK and CDR2 SYGVNS. V was shortened by 3 bases and J by 3 bases, with 12 bases between the two germline ends. The CDR3 DNA follows: TGTGCCAGCAGTGAGGGGGGACATAACAATCAGCCCCAGCATTTT. This encodes CASSEGGHNNQPQHF.

This clone has only a few counts. This chain uses TRBV30 with TRBJ1-1; TRBD1 matches 7 bases. Trimming at V came to 2 bases and at J to 5 bases, leaving 5 bases not matched to a gene. The CDR3 runs 13 residues. Germline-derived CDR1 and CDR2 are GTSNPN and SVGIG (reference sequence). The CDR3 is CAWSKQGRTEAFF. In DNA form, the CDR3 reads TGTGCCTGGAGTAAACAGGGGAGGACTGAAGCTTTCTTT. The full variable domain, completed using reference TRBV30 and TRBJ1-1, is SQTIHQWPATLVQPVGSPLSLECTVEGTSNPNLYWYRQAAGRGLQLLFYSVGIGQISSEVPQNLSASRPQDRQFILSSKKLLLSDSGFYLCAWSKQGRTEAFFGQGTRLTVV.

The rearrangement joins TRBV4-2 to TRBJ2-5, with 11 bases matching TRBD2. There are 16 residues in the CDR3. Germline V gene sequence: CDR1 LGHNA, CDR2 YNFKEQ. The V gene end was trimmed by 4 bases and the J gene end by 4 bases; junction bases not matched to a gene: 8. The CDR3 DNA is TGTGCCAGCAGCCGGCTAGCGGGAGGATCTAGAGAGACCCAGTACTTC. Protein: CASSRLAGGSRETQYF.

The genes are TRBV7-2 and TRBJ2-2; D is unclear. Trimming removed 3 bases at V and 3 bases at J, with 8 bases between. The length of the CDR3 is 14 residues. CDR1 is SGHTA, CDR2 FQGNSA, per germline. The CDR3 loop reads CASSFDRDTGELFF. As DNA, the CDR3 is TGTGCCAGCAGCTTCGACCGGGACACCGGGGAGCTGTTTTTT. Full variable domain (missing parts from reference TRBV7-2 and TRBJ2-2): GAGVSQSPSNKVTEKGKDVELRCDPISGHTALYWYRQSLGQGLEFLIYFQGNSAPDKSGLPSDRFSAERTGGSVSTLTIQRTQQEDSAVYLCASSFDRDTGELFFGEGSRLTVL.

The chain is built from TRBV28 and TRBJ1-5; tentative D call: TRBD1 (6 bases). Germline CDR1 and CDR2: MDHEN and SYDVKM. The CDR3 runs 16 residues. V lost 3 bases, J lost 0 bases, and 12 bases lay in between. CDR3 in DNA: TGTGCCAGCAGTTTGGGGGGCGGGTCTAGCAATCAGCCCCAGCATTTT. Residues: CASSLGGGSSNQPQHF.

The chain recombines TRBV4-2 with TRBJ2-2; D remains unclear. The CDR3 runs 17 residues. Germline V lookup: CDR1 LGHNA, CDR2 YNFKEQ. The V end was cut by 1 base, the J end by 0 bases, with 12 bases between. The CDR3 loop reads CASSQGVLTTNTGELFF. CDR3 nucleotides: TGTGCCAGCAGCCAAGGGGTACTAACAACGAACACCGGGGAGCTGTTTTTT.

The chain has TRBV7-9 and TRBJ1-5; D is unclear. Per germline, CDR1 SEHNR and CDR2 FQNEAQ (reference sequence). V was pared by 5 bases and J by 11 bases, with 13 bases between. This CDR3 comprises 12 residues. The CDR3 is CASSLNGAAQHF. CDR3 sequence (DNA): TGTGCCAGCAGCCTAAACGGAGCAGCCCAGCATTTT. The variable domain in full, with the rest retrieved from reference TRBV7-9 and TRBJ1-5, is DTGVSQNPRHKITKRGQNVTFRCDPISEHNRLYWYRQTLGQGPEFLTYFQNEAQLEKSRLLSDRFSAERPKGSFSTLEIQRTEQGDSAMYLCASSLNGAAQHFGDGTRLSIL.

This rearrangement joins TRBV6-6 to TRBJ2-7, with D perhaps given as TRBD1 or TRBD2 (5 bases each). V was trimmed by 0 bases and J by 3 bases, leaving 9 bases between them. The CDR3 is 14 residues long. From germline, CDR1 is MNHNY and CDR2 SVGAGI (reference sequence). This chain's CDR3 is CASSYSRDGYEQYF. The DNA of the CDR3 is TGTGCCAGCAGTTACTCCCGGGACGGCTACGAGCAGTACTTC.

The chain recombines TRBV19 with TRBJ2-7, with 8 positions matching TRBD1. The CDR3 loop spans 15 amino acids. V lost 4 bases and J lost 2; bases outside the gene matches: 7. Germline V gene lookup returns CDR1 LNHDA and CDR2 SQIVND (reference sequence). The CDR3 nucleotides are TGTGCCAGTAGTAAAGACAGGGGAAGGACCTACGAGCAGTACTTC. Protein product: CASSKDRGRTYEQYF.